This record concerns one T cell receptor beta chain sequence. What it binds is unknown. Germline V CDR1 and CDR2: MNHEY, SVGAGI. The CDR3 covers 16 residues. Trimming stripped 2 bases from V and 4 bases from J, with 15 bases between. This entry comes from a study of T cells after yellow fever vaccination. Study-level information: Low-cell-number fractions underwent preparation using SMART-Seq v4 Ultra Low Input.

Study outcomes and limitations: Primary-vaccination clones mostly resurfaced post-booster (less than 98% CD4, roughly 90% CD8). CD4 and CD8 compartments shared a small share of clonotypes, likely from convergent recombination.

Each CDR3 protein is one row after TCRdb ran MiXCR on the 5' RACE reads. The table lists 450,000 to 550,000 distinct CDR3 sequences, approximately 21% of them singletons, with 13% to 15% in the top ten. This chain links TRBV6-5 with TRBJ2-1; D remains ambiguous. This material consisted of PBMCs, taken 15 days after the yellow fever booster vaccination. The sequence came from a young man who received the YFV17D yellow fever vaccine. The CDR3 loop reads CASSYPAEPGYNEQFF. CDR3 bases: TGTGCCAGCAGTTACCCGGCGGAGCCTGGGTACAATGAGCAGTTCTTC.